This T cell receptor beta chain was observed in a study of lymphopenia after photon versus proton radiotherapy. J lost 4 bases, V lost 1 base, and 4 bases had no gene match. The CDR3 contains 14 residues. Germline V gene data show CDR1 as SEHNR and CDR2 as FQNEAQ (reference sequence). Clones were sequenced by immunoSEQ multiplex PCR, and TCRdb holds only the in-frame ones, with some missing. This sample carries approximately 160,000 clones, around nine tenths of them seen once, and the ten largest clones take around 5.1%. This chain uses TRBV7-9 with TRBJ2-7; 7 nucleotides align to TRBD1. The input for sequencing was peripheral blood, taken from a patient treated with photon-based radiotherapy. The origin of this receptor is a man between 50 and 59 years old with gastric cancer. The CDR3 loop is CASSLGTGRYEQYF. Here the CDR3 DNA reads TGTGCCAGCAGCTTAGGGACAGGCCGATACGAGCAGTACTTC.